The text below deals with one TCR beta chain. The antigen is not known. All donors were Caucasian adults living in Nashville, Tennessee. Germline V lookup: CDR1 LGHNT, CDR2 FRNRAP. The ends were cut back, 6 bases at V and 7 bases at J, with 21 bases in the middle. This CDR3 has 15 residues. The data were taken from a study of shared clonotypes between healthy human individuals. Study conclusions and caveats: A handful of donors showed sharing of about 4.7% of naive CD4 clonotypes.

The assay was immunoSEQ multiplex PCR, and TCRdb's table has in-frame clones only and misses some. This sample yields a few million clones, of which approximately 95% are seen a single time; around 0.4% belongs to the top ten. J is TRBJ1-1 and V is TRBV12-5, with D possibly matching TRBD1 (5 bases). This receptor was obtained from a man younger than 35 in good health. Some clones in this sample may be carry-over from other donors' samples. The sample taken for sequencing was naive CD4+ T cells from PBMCs. Subset defined: CD45RA+ positively selected. In nucleotides, the CDR3 is TGTGCTAGTGGGGCTGACAAGGCAGGGAGTATTGAAGCTTTCTTT. Translating gives CASGADKAGSIEAFF.